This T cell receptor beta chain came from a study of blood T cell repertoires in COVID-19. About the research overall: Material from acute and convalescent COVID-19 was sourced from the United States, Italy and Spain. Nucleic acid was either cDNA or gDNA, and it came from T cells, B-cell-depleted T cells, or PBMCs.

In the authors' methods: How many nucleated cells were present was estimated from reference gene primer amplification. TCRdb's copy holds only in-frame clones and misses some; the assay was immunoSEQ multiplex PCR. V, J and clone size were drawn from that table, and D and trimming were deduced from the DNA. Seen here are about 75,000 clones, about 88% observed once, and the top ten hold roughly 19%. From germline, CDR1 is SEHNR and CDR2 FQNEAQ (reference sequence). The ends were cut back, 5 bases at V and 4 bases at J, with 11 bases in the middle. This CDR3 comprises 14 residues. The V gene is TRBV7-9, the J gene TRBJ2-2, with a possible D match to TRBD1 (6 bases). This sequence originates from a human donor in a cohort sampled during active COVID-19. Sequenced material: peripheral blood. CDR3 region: CASSPQGLTGELFF. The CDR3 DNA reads TGTGCCAGCAGCCCACAGGGTCTCACCGGGGAGCTGTTTTTT. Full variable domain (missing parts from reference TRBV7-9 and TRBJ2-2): DTGVSQNPRHKITKRGQNVTFRCDPISEHNRLYWYRQTLGQGPEFLTYFQNEAQLEKSRLLSDRFSAERPKGSFSTLEIQRTEQGDSAMYLCASSPQGLTGELFFGEGSRLTVL.